This T cell receptor beta chain was identified in a study of blood T cell repertoires in COVID-19 (dated by TCRdb to about 2020). Describing the broader study: Samples from collaborators originated in the United States, Italy and Spain and spanned both the acute and convalescent phases of COVID-19. The prospective study material was composed of cDNA or gDNA derived from T cells, B-cell-depleted T cells, or PBMCs. Deeply sampled blood TCRbeta repertoires from subjects exposed to, actively infected with, or recovered from COVID-19 were included in the dataset. The repertoires were made available in a free public database intended to serve as a resource for research on the immune response to SARS-CoV-2. The samples were drawn from two sources: the first 160 participants of the ongoing ImmuneRACE study, and approximately 1,300 subjects contributed by 6 global collaborators. A de-identified subject ID, COVID-19 status, age in years and sex were almost always included in the sample metadata. HLA class I and class II types, where available, came from metadata supplied by the sample provider rather than from assay-based typing. Results and caveats for the whole study, not just this receptor: The quantity of clinical and demographic metadata differed by source and by participant and was supplied without curation.

TCRbeta CDR3 regions were amplified from genomic DNA by means of the immunoSEQ Assay, a bias-controlled multiplex PCR. For the original study's pipeline: Within the assay, amplification of reference gene primers was used to estimate how many nucleated cells each sample contained. To quantify the absolute abundance of each unique TCRbeta CDR3 rearrangement, sequence reads were collapsed and filtered. For each sample, productive Simpson clonality was calculated as the square root of Simpson's diversity index over productive rearrangements. This immuneACCESS table, as held by TCRdb, lists in-frame sequences with V and J called but not all clones. Of the missing ones, under half trace to an unresolved V gene in checked studies; the others have no known cause. The DNA was the basis for D and trimming; V, J and clone size are from that table. In all, the sample holds some 64,000 clones, and approximately 78% of those were seen once. The top ten clones comprise approximately 15% of the sample.

A remark on this clone: Its antigen is unknown. No quality values exist for individual bases; no much larger clone is one base distant.

One collaborating source in Seattle enrolled patients during active infection and followed them longitudinally through the course of disease. Each collaborating institution followed its own protocols to collect whole blood in K2EDTA tubes. Collaborator samples were shipped for TCRbeta analysis as frozen whole blood, isolated PBMCs, or DNA extracted from either sample type. For this chain, trimming is 6 bases at the V end and 4 bases at the J end, and the number of junction bases without a gene match is 5. Its CDR3 holds 13 amino acids, cysteine through phenylalanine. The only DNA kept is the CDR3, 39 bases in frame from the first base.

The chain couples TRBV12-3 or TRBV12-4 to TRBJ2-7; 8 of the junction bases match TRBD1. Sequenced material: peripheral blood. The source of this sequence is a man in his 60s with COVID-19, enrolled during active disease. CDR3 loop: CASSQDRAYEQYF. The DNA is as follows: TGTGCCAGCAGCCAGGACAGGGCATACGAGCAGTACTTC.